Listed below are T cell receptor beta chains from one sample, sequenced in a study of T cell changes during pregnancy in multiple sclerosis. Produced via immunoSEQ multiplex PCR; TCRdb's table is partial and in-frame only. The sample shows 65,000 to 85,000 clones, 90% of them seen only once. Sample: peripheral blood, taken after pregnancy. The receptors were sampled from a female donor in good health, enrolled as a control in a pregnancy study. The CDR3 runs from the conserved cysteine through the conserved F or W. The D gene is left open where the match is weak. Clone size is given for some rows only: seen once, a few or many times, or a class if the clone is expanded.

clone size	V gene	J gene	D gene	CDR3 DNA	CDR3 protein
NA	TRBV9	TRBJ1-2	NA	TGTGCCAGCAGCCCCGTTGGGGGGTCGGGCTATGGCTACACCTTC	CASSPVGGSGYGYTF
NA	TRBV6-1	TRBJ1-1	NA	TGTGCCAGCAGTCCTCGACCTTCGAGGGACACTGAAGCTTTCTTT	CASSPRPSRDTEAFF
NA	TRBV10-1	TRBJ2-7	TRBD1	TGCGCCAGCAGTGAGACCGGGACAGGGTATGAGCAGTACTTC	CASSETGTGYEQYF
NA	TRBV19	TRBJ2-1	NA	TGTGCCAGTAGCCTAATAGGGGTGTCCTACAATGAGCAGTTCTTC	CASSLIGVSYNEQFF
NA	TRBV19	TRBJ2-5	NA	TGTGCCAGTAGTATGTCCCTGGAGACCCAGTACTTC	CASSMSLETQYF
NA	TRBV12-5	TRBJ2-7	TRBD2	TGTGCTAGTACTAGCGGGATGGCCGAGCAGTACTTC	CASTSGMAEQYF
once	TRBV6-1	TRBJ1-5	NA	TGTGCCAGCAGTGGGGGGGAGCTCAATCAGCCCCAGCATTTT	CASSGGELNQPQHF
NA	TRBV5-5	TRBJ1-1	TRBD1	TGTGCCAGCACCGGACAGGGGGCCCTGAACACTGAAGCTTTCTTT	CASTGQGALNTEAFF
NA	TRBV7-9	TRBJ1-2	NA	TGTGCCAGCAGTTACGGGAGTAACTATGGCTACACCTTC	CASSYGSNYGYTF
NA	TRBV5-1	TRBJ2-7	TRBD1	TGCGCCAGCAGCTTTCGACAGGGAAACTACGAGCAGTACTTC	CASSFRQGNYEQYF
NA	TRBV5-6	TRBJ1-1	NA	TGTGCCAGCAGCTTGGTCGGGGTGAACACTGAAGCTTTCTTT	CASSLVGVNTEAFF
NA	TRBV27	TRBJ1-1	TRBD1	TGTGCCAGCAGTTCCGGACAGGTCATGAACACTGAAGCTTTCTTT	CASSSGQVMNTEAFF
NA	TRBV9	TRBJ2-1	TRBD2	TGTGCCAGCAGCGTCGGGACTAGCGGAGGCGGTGAGCAGTTCTTC	CASSVGTSGGGEQFF
NA	TRBV27	TRBJ1-2	NA	TGTGCCAGCACCCCTTACCCGCCCGGGGGTTCGCGTGGCTACACCTTC	CASTPYPPGGSRGYTF
NA	TRBV6-6	TRBJ1-1	NA	TGTGCCAGCACTAATTACGCCGGAGGGAACACTGAAGCTTTCTTT	CASTNYAGGNTEAFF